This T cell receptor (beta chain) was recovered during a study of T cell responses to AZD1222 COVID-19 vaccine. Study conclusions and caveats: Recipients of AZD1222 seropositive at baseline numbered only 6 or 7.

TCRdb's table, derived via immunoSEQ multiplex PCR, lists solely in-frame clones and lacks some. Seen here are around 130,000 clones, about 93% observed once, and the top ten hold 3.5% to 4.5%. The CDR3 runs to 12 residues. With 3 bases removed from V and 7 bases from J, the gap between germline ends came to 7 bases. Germline V CDR1 and CDR2: MNHNS, SASEGT. Researchers grouped second doses given at about 4 or about 12 weeks into one pool. In regard to this clone: Its antigen remains unidentified.

This receptor was obtained from an adult who received the AZD1222 COVID-19 vaccine. The rearrangement joins TRBV6-1 to TRBJ1-5; a weak D match, TRBD1 (6 bases). Sequenced material: peripheral blood, taken 28 days after the second AZD1222 dose. As DNA, the CDR3 is TGTGCCAGCAGTGAGGGGGGCCAGCCCCAGCATTTT. It encodes CASSEGGQPQHF.